The rows below give T cell receptor beta chains drawn from one sample of a study of T cells after yellow fever vaccination. TCRdb redid the calling of the 5' RACE reads with MiXCR, one entry per CDR3 protein. The sample lists 600,000 to 750,000 distinct CDR3 sequences, about 12% occurring once. Sequenced material: PBMCs, taken on the day of the yellow fever booster vaccination. The receptors were gathered from a man aged 25 to 40 who received the YFV17D yellow fever vaccine. Each CDR3 is given with its conserved first and last residue. D genes are given only for firm matches. Some rows mark clone size as missing; the rest say once, few, many or name a class of expanded clone.

J gene: TRBJ2-5
D gene: NA
clone size: few
V gene: TRBV5-1
CDR3 protein: CASSLFVREETQYF
CDR3 DNA: TGCGCCAGCAGCTTGTTCGTTCGGGAAGAGACCCAGTACTTC

J gene: TRBJ1-5
D gene: NA
clone size: NA
V gene: TRBV5-4
CDR3 protein: CASSSLSPTVRDQPQHF
CDR3 DNA: TGTGCCAGCAGCTCCCTGAGTCCGACAGTTCGGGATCAGCCCCAGCATTTT

J gene: TRBJ2-7
D gene: NA
clone size: NA
V gene: TRBV5-5
CDR3 protein: CASTRAPRNSYEQYF
CDR3 DNA: TGTGCCAGCACCAGGGCTCCTCGGAACTCCTACGAGCAGTACTTC

J gene: TRBJ2-1
D gene: TRBD2
clone size: many
V gene: TRBV12-3/TRBV12-4
CDR3 protein: CASSRTSGGSYNEQFF
CDR3 DNA: TGTGCCAGCAGCCGGACTAGCGGGGGATCCTACAATGAGCAGTTCTTC

J gene: TRBJ2-4
D gene: TRBD2
clone size: few
V gene: TRBV12-3/TRBV12-4
CDR3 protein: CASSPLAGGSKEAKNIQYF
CDR3 DNA: TGTGCCAGCAGTCCTTTAGCGGGAGGCTCAAAGGAAGCCAAAAACATTCAGTACTTC

J gene: TRBJ2-1
D gene: TRBD2
clone size: few
V gene: TRBV11-3
CDR3 protein: CASSGLAGASYNEQFF
CDR3 DNA: TGTGCCAGCAGTGGACTAGCGGGGGCCTCCTACAATGAGCAGTTCTTC

J gene: TRBJ2-3
D gene: NA
clone size: NA
V gene: TRBV10-3
CDR3 protein: CAISGWPGKTDTQYF
CDR3 DNA: TGTGCCATCAGTGGTTGGCCAGGTAAAACAGATACGCAGTATTTT

J gene: TRBJ2-2
D gene: NA
clone size: few
V gene: TRBV7-2
CDR3 protein: CASSRRTGDGELFF
CDR3 DNA: TGTGCCAGCAGCCGTCGGACGGGGGACGGGGAGCTGTTTTTT

J gene: TRBJ2-5
D gene: NA
clone size: few
V gene: TRBV20-1
CDR3 protein: CSVRDYQETQYF
CDR3 DNA: TGCAGTGTTCGGGACTACCAAGAGACCCAGTACTTC

J gene: TRBJ1-2
D gene: NA
clone size: few
V gene: TRBV20-1
CDR3 protein: CSALPGYTF
CDR3 DNA: TGCAGTGCACTTCCTGGCTACACCTTC

J gene: TRBJ2-5
D gene: TRBD2
clone size: few
V gene: TRBV7-9
CDR3 protein: CASSPPGLRETQYF
CDR3 DNA: TGTGCCAGCAGCCCTCCGGGACTACGAGAGACCCAGTACTTC

J gene: TRBJ2-7
D gene: TRBD2
clone size: many
V gene: TRBV12-3/TRBV12-4
CDR3 protein: CASRGTSGSYEQYF
CDR3 DNA: TGTGCCAGCAGGGGGACTAGCGGGTCTTACGAGCAGTACTTC

J gene: TRBJ2-3
D gene: NA
clone size: many
V gene: TRBV5-1
CDR3 protein: CASSPVGPDTQYF
CDR3 DNA: TGCGCCAGCAGCCCGGTTGGCCCAGATACGCAGTATTTT

J gene: TRBJ2-3
D gene: NA
clone size: NA
V gene: TRBV29-1
CDR3 protein: CSGDYLDTQYF
CDR3 DNA: TGCAGCGGTGATTACTTGGATACGCAGTATTTT

J gene: TRBJ2-7
D gene: TRBD2
clone size: few
V gene: TRBV20-1
CDR3 protein: CSAPRDYYEQYF
CDR3 DNA: TGCAGTGCCCCCCGGGACTACTACGAGCAGTACTTC

J gene: TRBJ2-5
D gene: TRBD2
clone size: few
V gene: TRBV2
CDR3 protein: CASGGDLTRETQYF
CDR3 DNA: TGTGCCAGCGGGGGGGACCTTACAAGAGAGACCCAGTACTTC

J gene: TRBJ2-5
D gene: NA
clone size: many
V gene: TRBV14
CDR3 protein: CASSQIGDRTQYF
CDR3 DNA: TGTGCCAGCAGCCAAATTGGGGACCGGACCCAGTACTTC

J gene: TRBJ1-2
D gene: NA
clone size: NA
V gene: TRBV7-2
CDR3 protein: CASIRGGYGYTF
CDR3 DNA: TGTGCCAGCATCAGGGGTGGCTATGGCTACACCTTC

J gene: TRBJ2-1
D gene: TRBD2
clone size: NA
V gene: TRBV6-1
CDR3 protein: CASSSGLAAQYSYNEQFF
CDR3 DNA: TGTGCCAGCAGCAGCGGACTAGCGGCGCAATACTCCTACAATGAGCAGTTCTTC

J gene: TRBJ2-7
D gene: NA
clone size: few
V gene: TRBV20-1
CDR3 protein: CSARDSARFNEQYF
CDR3 DNA: TGCAGTGCTAGAGATAGCGCCCGTTTCAACGAGCAGTACTTC

J gene: TRBJ1-5
D gene: NA
clone size: NA
V gene: TRBV4-3
CDR3 protein: CASSQENVGQPQHF
CDR3 DNA: TGCGCCAGCAGCCAAGAAAATGTCGGGCAGCCCCAGCATTTT

J gene: TRBJ2-7
D gene: NA
clone size: few
V gene: TRBV7-2
CDR3 protein: CASSLLTGEQYF
CDR3 DNA: TGTGCCAGCAGCTTATTGACTGGTGAACAGTACTTC

J gene: TRBJ2-1
D gene: TRBD2
clone size: few
V gene: TRBV6-1
CDR3 protein: CASRPGLGSYNEQFF
CDR3 DNA: TGTGCCAGCAGACCCGGACTAGGCTCCTACAATGAGCAGTTCTTC

J gene: TRBJ2-7
D gene: TRBD1
clone size: few
V gene: TRBV29-1
CDR3 protein: CSVQTGGTGVYEQYF
CDR3 DNA: TGCAGCGTCCAAACTGGGGGGACAGGGGTTTACGAGCAGTACTTC

J gene: TRBJ2-1
D gene: NA
clone size: NA
V gene: TRBV24-1
CDR3 protein: CATMASQFSYNEQFF
CDR3 DNA: TGTGCCACCATGGCGTCGCAATTTTCCTACAATGAGCAGTTCTTC

J gene: TRBJ2-7
D gene: TRBD2
clone size: many
V gene: TRBV6-1
CDR3 protein: CASSGLTKGGRSYEQYF
CDR3 DNA: TGTGCCAGCAGCGGACTAACGAAGGGCGGGAGGTCCTACGAGCAGTACTTC

J gene: TRBJ1-1
D gene: NA
clone size: many
V gene: TRBV7-2
CDR3 protein: CASSPRPTGNTEAFF
CDR3 DNA: TGTGCCAGCAGCCCCCGACCGACAGGGAACACTGAAGCTTTCTTT

J gene: TRBJ2-7
D gene: TRBD2
clone size: NA
V gene: TRBV6-2/TRBV6-3
CDR3 protein: CASSYPTSGRPYEQYF
CDR3 DNA: TGTGCCAGCAGTTACCCCACCAGCGGGAGGCCCTACGAGCAGTACTTC

J gene: TRBJ2-7
D gene: NA
clone size: NA
V gene: TRBV15
CDR3 protein: CATSRELSPYEQYF
CDR3 DNA: TGTGCCACCAGCAGGGAACTTAGCCCGTACGAGCAGTACTTC

J gene: TRBJ2-3
D gene: TRBD2
clone size: NA
V gene: TRBV9
CDR3 protein: CASAGASGSVSTQYF
CDR3 DNA: TGTGCCAGCGCTGGGGCTAGCGGGAGTGTGAGTACGCAGTATTTT

J gene: TRBJ1-1
D gene: NA
clone size: NA
V gene: TRBV12-3/TRBV12-4
CDR3 protein: CASSRSGTEAFF
CDR3 DNA: TGTGCCAGCAGTAGATCGGGGACTGAAGCTTTCTTT

J gene: TRBJ2-3
D gene: NA
clone size: NA
V gene: TRBV5-1
CDR3 protein: CASSLVTFSTDTQYF
CDR3 DNA: TGCGCCAGCAGCTTGGTCACGTTTTCGACAGATACGCAGTATTTT

J gene: TRBJ2-1
D gene: NA
clone size: NA
V gene: TRBV12-3/TRBV12-4
CDR3 protein: CASSLILSYYNEQFF
CDR3 DNA: TGTGCCAGCAGTTTAATCCTAAGTTACTACAATGAGCAGTTCTTC

J gene: TRBJ2-1
D gene: TRBD2
clone size: few
V gene: TRBV24-1
CDR3 protein: CATSGDRGTSYNEQFF
CDR3 DNA: TGTGCCACCAGTGGTGATCGGGGGACTAGCTACAATGAGCAGTTCTTC

J gene: TRBJ2-1
D gene: TRBD2
clone size: NA
V gene: TRBV7-8
CDR3 protein: CASSILSGSYEQFF
CDR3 DNA: TGTGCCAGCAGCATCCTTAGCGGGAGTTATGAGCAGTTCTTC

J gene: TRBJ2-7
D gene: TRBD1
clone size: few
V gene: TRBV5-1
CDR3 protein: CASRSPGGSYEQYF
CDR3 DNA: TGCGCCAGCAGGTCTCCAGGGGGCTCCTACGAGCAGTACTTC

J gene: TRBJ2-3
D gene: NA
clone size: few
V gene: TRBV3-1
CDR3 protein: CASSQAGTSYTSTDTQYF
CDR3 DNA: TGTGCCAGCAGCCAAGCCGGGACTTCTTACACTAGCACAGATACGCAGTATTTT

J gene: TRBJ2-7
D gene: TRBD1
clone size: NA
V gene: TRBV7-3
CDR3 protein: CASSLGGQMYEQYF
CDR3 DNA: TGTGCCAGCAGCTTAGGGGGACAGATGTACGAGCAGTACTTC

J gene: TRBJ1-1
D gene: NA
clone size: NA
V gene: TRBV20-1
CDR3 protein: CSARELGRGLNTEAFF
CDR3 DNA: TGCAGTGCCAGGGAGCTAGGCAGGGGCTTGAACACTGAAGCTTTCTTT

J gene: TRBJ2-7
D gene: NA
clone size: few
V gene: TRBV18
CDR3 protein: CASSLMPPDLTGEQYF
CDR3 DNA: TGTGCCAGCTCACTAATGCCTCCAGACCTAACGGGGGAGCAGTACTTC

J gene: TRBJ2-7
D gene: TRBD2
clone size: NA
V gene: TRBV7-2
CDR3 protein: CASSIQRGDYEQYF
CDR3 DNA: TGTGCCAGCAGTATACAGCGGGGTGACTACGAGCAGTACTTC

J gene: TRBJ1-2
D gene: NA
clone size: NA
V gene: TRBV28
CDR3 protein: CASSLTHPGFGGGYTF
CDR3 DNA: TGTGCCAGCAGTTTGACCCATCCGGGGTTCGGGGGAGGCTACACCTTC

J gene: TRBJ2-1
D gene: NA
clone size: NA
V gene: TRBV3-1
CDR3 protein: CASSQGPDWAVWQFF
CDR3 DNA: TGTGCCAGCAGCCAAGGGCCGGACTGGGCGGTTTGGCAGTTCTTC

J gene: TRBJ2-5
D gene: TRBD2
clone size: NA
V gene: TRBV9
CDR3 protein: CASSVDPSGSYETQYF
CDR3 DNA: TGTGCCAGCAGCGTAGACCCTAGCGGGAGTTATGAGACCCAGTACTTC

J gene: TRBJ2-1
D gene: NA
clone size: NA
V gene: TRBV28
CDR3 protein: CASSLRVKQFF
CDR3 DNA: TGTGCCAGCAGTCTCCGGGTCAAGCAGTTCTTC

J gene: TRBJ2-7
D gene: NA
clone size: NA
V gene: TRBV5-1
CDR3 protein: CASSQALGRNYEQYF
CDR3 DNA: TGCGCCAGCAGCCAAGCCTTGGGACGGAACTACGAGCAGTACTTC

J gene: TRBJ2-7
D gene: TRBD1
clone size: NA
V gene: TRBV5-1
CDR3 protein: CASSLGQGRMYEQYF
CDR3 DNA: TGCGCCAGCAGCTTGGGACAGGGGAGAATGTACGAGCAGTACTTC

J gene: TRBJ2-1
D gene: TRBD2
clone size: NA
V gene: TRBV19
CDR3 protein: CASTPGVAGGVNYNEQFF
CDR3 DNA: TGTGCCAGTACCCCGGGGGTAGCGGGAGGAGTCAACTACAATGAGCAGTTCTTC

J gene: TRBJ2-3
D gene: TRBD1
clone size: NA
V gene: TRBV5-1
CDR3 protein: CASSPLGQGITDTQYF
CDR3 DNA: TGCGCCAGCAGCCCCCTTGGACAGGGGATAACAGATACGCAGTATTTT

J gene: TRBJ1-5
D gene: NA
clone size: few
V gene: TRBV27
CDR3 protein: CASTTNLDQPQHF
CDR3 DNA: TGTGCCAGCACCACAAACTTGGATCAGCCCCAGCATTTT

J gene: TRBJ2-7
D gene: NA
clone size: few
V gene: TRBV7-9
CDR3 protein: CASTEDFPYYEQYF
CDR3 DNA: TGTGCCAGCACCGAAGACTTTCCTTACTACGAGCAGTACTTC